This T cell receptor beta chain was recovered during a study of blood T cell repertoires in COVID-19. TCRdb's copy holds only in-frame clones and misses some; the assay was immunoSEQ multiplex PCR. Altogether approximately 40,000 clones are present, about nine tenths being singletons, with the ten largest covering approximately 5.9%. The V and J ends lost 5 bases and 4 bases, in that order; junction bases with no gene match: 5. The CDR3 covers 13 residues. This clone came up a few times. Specimen: peripheral blood. The J gene is TRBJ2-7, the V gene TRBV12-3 or TRBV12-4, with 7 bases that match TRBD2. The sequence was collected from a human donor in a cohort sampled during active COVID-19. CDR3 bases: TGTGCCAGCAGTATTCGGGGGGTTTACGAGCAGTACTTC. It encodes CASSIRGVYEQYF.